A selection of T cell receptor beta chains follows, all from one sample in a study of early T cells in non-severe SARS-CoV-2 infection. Via MiXCR, TCRdb re-called the 5' RACE reads, giving one row per CDR3 protein. In the table there are tens of thousands of distinct CDR3 sequences, roughly 10% of which are singletons. Material: whole blood. The receptors originated from an adult who was a healthcare worker with PCR-confirmed SARS-CoV-2 infection or an uninfected control (not recorded which). Both conserved end residues are part of each CDR3. D genes are given only for firm matches. Rows may omit the clone size; those that give it use once, few, many or a size class.

size: many; V: TRBV5-6; J: TRBJ2-7; D: NA; DNA: TGTGCCAGCAGCTATCTGACAGCGGCCTACGAGCAGTACTTC; CDR3: CASSYLTAAYEQYF
size: once; V: TRBV14; J: TRBJ2-5; D: NA; DNA: TGTGCCAGCAGCCACCAAGAGACCCAGTACTTC; CDR3: CASSHQETQYF
size: many; V: TRBV4-3; J: TRBJ2-7; D: NA; DNA: TGCGCCAGCAGCCATGGTCGGGATGTACTCTACGAGCAGTACTTC; CDR3: CASSHGRDVLYEQYF
size: many; V: TRBV29-1; J: TRBJ2-4; D: NA; DNA: TGCAGCGTTGAAGATTCGGCAGGCGGGGACTTC; CDR3: CSVEDSAGGDF
size: many; V: TRBV7-2; J: TRBJ2-1; D: NA; DNA: TGTGCCAGCAGCTTCGACTTGTACAATGAGCAGTTCTTC; CDR3: CASSFDLYNEQFF
size: many; V: TRBV12-3/TRBV12-4; J: TRBJ2-1; D: TRBD1; DNA: TGTGCCAGCAGCCTGACAGGGGTCAATGAGCAGTTCTTC; CDR3: CASSLTGVNEQFF
size: few; V: TRBV7-9; J: TRBJ2-1; D: TRBD2; DNA: TGTGCCAGCAGTCGCGATCTCGGCAGCGGGAGTGTCAATGAGCAGTTCTTC; CDR3: CASSRDLGSGSVNEQFF
size: few; V: TRBV11-3; J: TRBJ1-6; D: NA; DNA: TGTGCCAGCAGCTCACAGGGAAATTCACCCCTCCACTTT; CDR3: CASSSQGNSPLHF
size: NA; V: TRBV30; J: TRBJ2-6; D: TRBD1; DNA: TGTGCCTGGAGTGGACACGGGACAGGGGCGTCTGGGGCCAACGTCCTGACTTTC; CDR3: CAWSGHGTGASGANVLTF
size: many; V: TRBV11-2; J: TRBJ1-5; D: NA; DNA: TGTGCCAGCAGCTTAGCAGGGTCCAATCAGCCCCAGCATTTT; CDR3: CASSLAGSNQPQHF
size: few; V: TRBV12-3/TRBV12-4; J: TRBJ2-2; D: TRBD1; DNA: TGTGCCAGCACCATACGGGGGACAGGAGGCTCCGGGGAGCTGTTTTTT; CDR3: CASTIRGTGGSGELFF
size: many; V: TRBV4-1; J: TRBJ2-1; D: NA; DNA: TGCGCCAGCAGCCAAGTTACTAGCCTCTACAATGAGCAGTTCTTC; CDR3: CASSQVTSLYNEQFF
size: few; V: TRBV4-3; J: TRBJ2-7; D: NA; DNA: TGCGCCAGCAGCCTCCTCGCGGACGTAGCCTACGAGCAGTACTTC; CDR3: CASSLLADVAYEQYF
size: NA; V: TRBV28; J: TRBJ1-1; D: NA; DNA: TGTGCCAGCAGCGCCGGGGGGGCCACTGAAGCTTTCTTT; CDR3: CASSAGGATEAFF
size: few; V: TRBV7-3; J: TRBJ1-2; D: NA; DNA: TGTGCCAGCAGCTTAACTAAGTGGGATGGCTACACCTTC; CDR3: CASSLTKWDGYTF
size: many; V: TRBV6-2/TRBV6-3; J: TRBJ1-5; D: TRBD1; DNA: TGTGCCAGCAGTCCTCGACAGGGGAATCAGCCCCAGCATTTT; CDR3: CASSPRQGNQPQHF
size: NA; V: TRBV29-1; J: TRBJ1-2; D: TRBD1; DNA: TGCAGCGTTGGGGACAGGGCCGATTCTGGCTACACCTTC; CDR3: CSVGDRADSGYTF
size: many; V: TRBV7-9; J: TRBJ1-2; D: NA; DNA: TGTGCCAGCAGCTTGGAGGGAGGCTATGGCTACACCTTC; CDR3: CASSLEGGYGYTF
size: many; V: TRBV29-1; J: TRBJ2-3; D: NA; DNA: TGCAGCGTCACAGACCGACAGGAGGCAGCGGATACGCAGTATTTT; CDR3: CSVTDRQEAADTQYF
size: many; V: TRBV30; J: TRBJ2-1; D: TRBD2; DNA: TGTGCCTGGAGTGCTCAAGCGGGAGGGATCATCGATGAGCAGTTCTTC; CDR3: CAWSAQAGGIIDEQFF
size: many; V: TRBV20-1; J: TRBJ2-5; D: TRBD1; DNA: TGCAGTGCTAGACTCGGGGCAGGGGGCAGAGTCCAAGAGACCCAGTACTTC; CDR3: CSARLGAGGRVQETQYF
size: NA; V: TRBV7-8; J: TRBJ1-1; D: TRBD1; DNA: TGTGCCAGCAGCCAAAAGCTCCGGGACAGGGTAAAGAACACTGAAGCTTTCTTT; CDR3: CASSQKLRDRVKNTEAFF
size: few; V: TRBV20-1; J: TRBJ2-1; D: NA; DNA: TGCAGTGCTAGGAGGCCGAACTCCTACAATGAGCAGTTCTTC; CDR3: CSARRPNSYNEQFF